The 14 T cell receptor beta chains below come from one sample, sequenced in a study of CD8 T cells in Susac syndrome. Random hexamers served to reverse transcribe roughly 0.5 to 1 ug RNA. One entry per CDR3 protein, called by TCRdb with MiXCR from the immunoSEQ multiplex PCR reads. The sample consists of approximately 100,000 distinct CDR3 sequences, less than 95% of them appearing once. Sequences were obtained from CD8+ T cells from PBMCs. The receptors derive from a human donor with Susac syndrome.

The chain couples TRBV7-9 to TRBJ1-4; 8 bases are a match to TRBD1. The germline gives CDR1 SEHNR, CDR2 FQNEAQ (reference sequence). There are 12 residues in the CDR3. V was clipped by 8 bases and J by 8 bases; unmatched bases: 4. In nucleotides, the CDR3 is TGTGCCAGCGACAGGGGCGAGGAAAAACTGTTTTTT. This codes for CASDRGEEKLFF.

The chain employs TRBV27 and TRBJ1-1; D gene uncertain. The CDR3 extends over 13 amino acids. Germline CDR1 and CDR2: MNHEY and SMNVEV (reference sequence). Trimming removed 2 bases at V and 1 base at J, with 5 bases between. CDR3 sequence (DNA): TGTGCCAGCAGTTTAATCGGGAACACTGAAGCTTTCTTT. It codes for CASSLIGNTEAFF.

The chain combines TRBV13 with TRBJ2-5, with 7 bases lining up with TRBD2. Unmatched junction bases numbered 10, after V lost 6 bases and J lost 3 bases. Germline values: CDR1 PRHDT, CDR2 FYEKMQ (reference sequence). CDR3 length: 15 residues. CDR3 in amino acids: CASSQPSAGEETQYF. In DNA, the CDR3 is TGTGCCAGCAGTCAACCTTCCGCGGGGGAAGAGACCCAGTACTTC.

This clonotype has just one count. The genes are TRBV6-4 and TRBJ1-5; 8 bases fit TRBD1. Unmatched junction bases numbered 3, after V lost 4 bases and J lost 4 bases. There are 14 residues in the CDR3. The germline CDR1 and CDR2 sequences are MRHNA and SNTAGT. CDR3 loop: CASSGDRRNQPQHF. The DNA of the CDR3 is TGTGCCAGCAGTGGGGACAGGAGGAATCAGCCCCAGCATTTT.

V gene TRBV9 combines with J gene TRBJ2-6; possible D gene TRBD1, 5 bases. Germline V gene data show CDR1 as SGDLS and CDR2 as YYNGEE. The CDR3 consists of 18 residues. Trimming took 0 bases from V and 3 from J, leaving 16 bases between them. The CDR3 nucleotides are TGTGCCAGCAGCGTAGAGGCAGGGCCCATAGATGGGGCCAACGTCCTGACTTTC. As protein: CASSVEAGPIDGANVLTF.

The rearrangement joins TRBV9 to TRBJ2-2, with D unclear. V lost 5 bases and J lost 6, with 5 bases in between. CDR3 length: 11 amino acids. The V gene's germline CDR1 is SGDLS and CDR2 YYNGEE. The DNA of the CDR3 is TGTGCCAGCAGGGATGCCGGGGAGCTGTTTTTT. Amino acid sequence: CASRDAGELFF.

The chain recombines TRBV7-9 with TRBJ1-2; TRBD1 matches at 11 bases. Germline V gives CDR1 SEHNR, CDR2 FQNEAQ (reference sequence). CDR3 length: 15 amino acids. The J segment lost 8 bases and the V segment lost 2 bases, leaving 7 bases of the junction unmatched. The CDR3 sequence: CASSLFGQGAEGYTF. The CDR3 coding sequence is TGTGCCAGCAGCTTATTCGGACAGGGGGCAGAGGGCTACACCTTC.

V is TRBV5-1 and J is TRBJ1-1; D not resolved. CDR3 length equals 14 residues. Germline CDR1 reads SGHRS; CDR2 reads YFSETQ. V lost 4 bases and J 3 bases, leaving 13 bases between the germline ends. CDR3 bases: TGCGCCAGCAGCCCACGCCAGGCGGACACTGAAGCTTTCTTT. Translating gives CASSPRQADTEAFF.

The rearrangement joins TRBV6-2 or TRBV6-3 to TRBJ1-2, with 7 bases fitting TRBD1. CDR1 MNHEY and CDR2 SVGEGT come from the germline V gene. V was pared by 7 bases and J by 3 bases, with 14 bases of the junction left unmatched. CDR3 length equals 16 residues. CDR3 sequence: CASTRPGQQLDYGYTF. CDR3 DNA sequence: TGTGCCAGCACCCGACCGGGACAGCAACTCGACTATGGCTACACCTTC.

The gene calls are TRBV10-3 and TRBJ2-7; the match to TRBD2 covers 8 bases. The CDR3 is made up of 15 amino acids. CDR1 and CDR2 from the germline V gene are ENHRY and SYGVKD. Unmatched junction bases numbered 11, after V lost 5 bases and J lost 5 bases. The CDR3 DNA follows: TGTGCCATCAGTCATCACGGCGGGGGGCCCGACGAGCAGTACTTC. It yields the protein CAISHHGGGPDEQYF.

The V gene is TRBV28, the J gene TRBJ2-4; the match to TRBD1 covers 7 bases. J gave up 9 bases and V 4 bases, and 9 bases lay outside the gene matches. This CDR3 is built from 14 residues. Germline lookup yields CDR1 MDHEN and CDR2 SYDVKM. The CDR3 reads CASSYLQGGSIQYF. The CDR3 DNA sequence: TGTGCCAGCAGTTACCTCCAAGGGGGCAGCATTCAGTACTTC. The full variable domain, in which reference TRBV28 and TRBJ2-4 provide the parts outside the CDR3, is DVKVTQSSRYLVKRTGEKVFLECVQDMDHENMFWYRQDPGLGLRLIYFSYDVKMKEKGDIPEGYSVSREKKERFSLILESASTNQTSMYLCASSYLQGGSIQYFGAGTRLSVL.

V usage is TRBV15 and J usage is TRBJ2-2, with no clear D. V shed 0 bases and J shed 6 bases, with 11 bases lying between them. This CDR3 comprises 15 residues. Germline CDR1 LNHNV, CDR2 YYDKDF (reference sequence). CDR3 residues: CATSRDSRMAGELFF. CDR3 in DNA: TGTGCCACCAGCAGAGATTCGAGGATGGCCGGGGAGCTGTTTTTT.

This clonotype has just a few counts. The V call is TRBV3-1, the J call TRBJ2-7; unclear D gene. V lost 0 bases, J lost 4 bases, and 7 bases lay in between. CDR3 length equals 13 residues. Germline-derived CDR1 and CDR2 are LGHDT and YNNKEL (reference sequence). The CDR3 bases are TGTGCCAGCAGCCAAGATCGTTCTTACGAGCAGTACTTC. This sequence encodes CASSQDRSYEQYF.

In nucleotides, the CDR3 is TGTGCCAGCAGTTTAGACGGGGGCCTCTACAATGAGCAGTTCTTC. Translation: CASSLDGGLYNEQFF. The chain carries TRBV27 and TRBJ2-1; the D gene could be TRBD1 or TRBD2 (6 bases each). Germline V CDR1 and CDR2: MNHEY, SMNVEV (reference sequence). Trimming took 2 bases from V and 3 from J, leaving 11 bases between them. This CDR3 has 15 residues.